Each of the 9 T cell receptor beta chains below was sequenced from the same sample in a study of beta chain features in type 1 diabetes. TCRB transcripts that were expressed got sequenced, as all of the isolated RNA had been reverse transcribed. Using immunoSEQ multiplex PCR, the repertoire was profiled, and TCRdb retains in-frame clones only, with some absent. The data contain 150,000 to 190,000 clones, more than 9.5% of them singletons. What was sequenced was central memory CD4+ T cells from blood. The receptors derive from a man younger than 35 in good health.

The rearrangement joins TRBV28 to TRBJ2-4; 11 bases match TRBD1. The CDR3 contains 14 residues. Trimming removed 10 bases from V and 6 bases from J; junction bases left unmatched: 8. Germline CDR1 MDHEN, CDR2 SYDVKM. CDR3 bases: TGTGCCACCTCCCGGGGACAGGGGGTAAACATTCAGTACTTC. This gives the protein CATSRGQGVNIQYF.

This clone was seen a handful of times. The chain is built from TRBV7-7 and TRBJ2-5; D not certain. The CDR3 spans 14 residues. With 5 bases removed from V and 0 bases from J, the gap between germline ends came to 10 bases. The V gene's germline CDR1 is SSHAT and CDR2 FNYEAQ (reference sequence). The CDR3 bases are TGTGCCAGCAGCCCCCCCAGCTACCAAGAGACCCAGTACTTC. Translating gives CASSPPSYQETQYF.

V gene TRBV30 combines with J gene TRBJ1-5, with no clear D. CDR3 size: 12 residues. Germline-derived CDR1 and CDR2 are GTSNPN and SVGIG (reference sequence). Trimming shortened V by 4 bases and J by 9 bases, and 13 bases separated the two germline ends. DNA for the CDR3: TGTGCCTGGACCCACCGGGATGGGCCCCAGCATTTT. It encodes CAWTHRDGPQHF.

CDR3 sequence reads: CAWDTGVQETQYF. CDR3 bases: TGTGCCTGGGATACAGGGGTCCAAGAGACCCAGTACTTC. The chain carries TRBV30 and TRBJ2-5, with 7 bases that match TRBD1. The CDR3 extends over 13 amino acids. Germline V gene sequence: CDR1 GTSNPN, CDR2 SVGIG (reference sequence). V lost 5 bases, J lost 1 base, and 4 bases stayed unmatched.

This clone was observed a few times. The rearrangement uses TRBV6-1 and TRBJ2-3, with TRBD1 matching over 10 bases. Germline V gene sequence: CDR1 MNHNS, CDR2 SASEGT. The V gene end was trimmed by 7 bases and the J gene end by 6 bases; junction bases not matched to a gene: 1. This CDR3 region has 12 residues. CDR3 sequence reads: CASMDRGDTQYF. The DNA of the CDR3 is TGTGCCAGCATGGACAGGGGGGATACGCAGTATTTT.

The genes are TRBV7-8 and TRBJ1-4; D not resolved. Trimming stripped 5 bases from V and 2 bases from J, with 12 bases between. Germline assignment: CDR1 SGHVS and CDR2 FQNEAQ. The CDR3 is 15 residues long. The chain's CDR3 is CASSPREGTNEKLFF. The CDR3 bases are TGTGCCAGCAGCCCCCGTGAGGGCACTAATGAAAAACTGTTTTTT.

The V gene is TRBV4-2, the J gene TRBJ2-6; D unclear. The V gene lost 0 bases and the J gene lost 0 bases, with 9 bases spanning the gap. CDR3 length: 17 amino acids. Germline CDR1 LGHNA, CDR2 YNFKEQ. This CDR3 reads CASSQDQTPSGANVLTF. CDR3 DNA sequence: TGTGCCAGCAGCCAAGATCAGACACCCTCTGGGGCCAACGTCCTGACTTTC.

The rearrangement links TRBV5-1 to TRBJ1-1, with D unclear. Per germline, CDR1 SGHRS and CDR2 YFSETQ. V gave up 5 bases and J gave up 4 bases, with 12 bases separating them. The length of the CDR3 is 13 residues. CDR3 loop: CASSQLYGTEAFF. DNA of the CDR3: TGCGCCAGCAGTCAGCTCTATGGCACTGAAGCTTTCTTT.

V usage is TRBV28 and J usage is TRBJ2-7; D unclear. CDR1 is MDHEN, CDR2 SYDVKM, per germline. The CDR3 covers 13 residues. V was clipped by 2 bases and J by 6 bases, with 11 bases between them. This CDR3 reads CASSLTQRPEQYF. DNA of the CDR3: TGTGCCAGCAGTTTAACCCAACGACCCGAGCAGTACTTC.